This T cell receptor beta chain came from a study of T cells in localized non-small cell lung cancer. V was pared by 0 bases and J by 5 bases, with 13 bases between. The CDR3 is 15 amino acids. Germline CDR1 and CDR2: LNHNV and YYDKDF (reference sequence). Data came from immunoSEQ multiplex PCR; TCRdb stores just in-frame clones and leaves some out. Here the sample spans around 140,000 clones, roughly 90% being singletons. This clone was seen a single time. Its antigen is undetermined. Findings and limits, study-wide: Researchers found a median approximately 50 of the top 100 tumor clones in adjacent lung.

The chain uses TRBV15 and TRBJ1-2; D not certain. The receptor was derived from a female donor aged 60 or older with stage I lung adenocarcinoma. The specimen comprised peripheral blood, sampled before any cancer treatment. The CDR3 region has the DNA TGTGCCACCAGCAGAGATGGGCGGGGTGGGTATGGCTACACCTTC. Its protein product is CATSRDGRGGYGYTF.